This T cell receptor (beta chain) derives from a study of cytomegalovirus exposure and HLA in healthy donors. Across the whole study: Among roughly 190 million T cells, an earlier analysis found 95 million to 140 million unique TCR beta sequences. Study results and limitations: It was reported that the classifier diagnosed cytomegalovirus status with high specificity and sensitivity in both the original and validation cohorts.

In the PCR, 60 Vbeta and 13 Jbeta primers were used. Generated by immunoSEQ multiplex PCR, the TCRdb table keeps only in-frame clones and is missing some. The sample yields over 70,000 clones, roughly 66% seen once. The CDR3 spans 16 residues. V lost 1 base, J lost 7 bases, and 9 bases stayed unmatched. Germline-derived CDR1 and CDR2 are LGHNA and YSLEER. Regarding this clone: Its specificity is unknown.

The sequence came from a man aged 30 to 45 in good health and CMV-seronegative. The gene calls are TRBV4-3 and TRBJ2-7; 11 positions agree with TRBD2. The sequenced sample was PBMCs. The CDR3 coding sequence is TGCGCCAGCAGCCAAGTGAAGACTAGCGGGGCAGGGGAGCAGTACTTC. This encodes CASSQVKTSGAGEQYF.